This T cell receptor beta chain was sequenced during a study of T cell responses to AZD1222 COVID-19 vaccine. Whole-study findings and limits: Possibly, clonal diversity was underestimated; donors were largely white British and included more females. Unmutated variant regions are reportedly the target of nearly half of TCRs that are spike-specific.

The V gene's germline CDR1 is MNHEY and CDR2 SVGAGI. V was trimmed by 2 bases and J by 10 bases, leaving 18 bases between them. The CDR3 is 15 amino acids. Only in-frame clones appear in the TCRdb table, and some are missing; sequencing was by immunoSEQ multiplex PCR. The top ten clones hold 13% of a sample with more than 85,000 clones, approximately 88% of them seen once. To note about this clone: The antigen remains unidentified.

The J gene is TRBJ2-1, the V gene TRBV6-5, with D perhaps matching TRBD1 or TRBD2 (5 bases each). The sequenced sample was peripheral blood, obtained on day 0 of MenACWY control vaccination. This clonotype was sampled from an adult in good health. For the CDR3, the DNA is TGTGCCAGCAGTTACGTTTCGCCCAGGGCGGGCGAGCAGTTCTTC. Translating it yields CASSYVSPRAGEQFF.